This is a list of T cell receptor beta chains from one sample in a study of T-cell memory formation after mild COVID-19. Each CDR3 protein is one row after TCRdb ran MiXCR on the 5' RACE reads. The sample yields around 300,000 distinct CDR3 sequences, roughly an eighth seen once. Sequencing was performed on PBMCs or a T cell subset sorted from them (not recorded which). These receptors originate from a man aged 18 to 30 who had mild COVID-19 (a few samples of this study predate the infection). Cell type and time point are not known. The CDR3 runs from the conserved cysteine through the conserved F or W. The D gene is left open where the match is weak. The listing skips clone size in some rows; elsewhere it reads once, few, many or a size class.

v_call: TRBV5-1; clone_size: few; d_call: TRBD2; j_call: TRBJ2-2; cdr3_nt: TGCGCCAGCAGCTCCCGGACTAGCGTGGGAAGCGGGGAGCTGTTTTTT; cdr3_aa: CASSSRTSVGSGELFF
v_call: TRBV18; clone_size: .; d_call: TRBD1; j_call: TRBJ2-5; cdr3_nt: TGTGCCAGCTCACCGGGTCTAGGGACAGGGCAAGAGACCCAGTACTTC; cdr3_aa: CASSPGLGTGQETQYF
v_call: TRBV18; clone_size: few; d_call: .; j_call: TRBJ2-7; cdr3_nt: TGTGCCAGCTCACCCCGTGGGGGGTCCCCCTACGAGCAGTACTTC; cdr3_aa: CASSPRGGSPYEQYF
v_call: TRBV20-1; clone_size: many; d_call: .; j_call: TRBJ1-6; cdr3_nt: TGCAGTGCTAGAGGCCACAGGGAGAATTCACCCCTCCACTTT; cdr3_aa: CSARGHRENSPLHF
v_call: TRBV6-5; clone_size: few; d_call: .; j_call: TRBJ1-3; cdr3_nt: TGTGCCAGCAGCAGATCCGGACAGACTGGAAACACCATATATTTT; cdr3_aa: CASSRSGQTGNTIYF
v_call: TRBV6-5; clone_size: .; d_call: TRBD1; j_call: TRBJ2-7; cdr3_nt: TGTGCCAGCAGTTACGGACAGGGGGGCTACGAGCAGTACTTC; cdr3_aa: CASSYGQGGYEQYF
v_call: TRBV7-2; clone_size: .; d_call: .; j_call: TRBJ2-1; cdr3_nt: TGTGCCAGCAGCCGGACGGAGATCAATGAGCAGTTCTTC; cdr3_aa: CASSRTEINEQFF
v_call: TRBV5-5; clone_size: few; d_call: .; j_call: TRBJ2-3; cdr3_nt: TGTGCCAGCAGCTTGGGGGGTCGGAACCCCGCAGATACGCAGTATTTT; cdr3_aa: CASSLGGRNPADTQYF
v_call: TRBV11-2; clone_size: .; d_call: .; j_call: TRBJ1-6; cdr3_nt: TGTGCCAGCAACGGAGATAATTCACCCCTCCACTTT; cdr3_aa: CASNGDNSPLHF
v_call: TRBV12-3/TRBV12-4; clone_size: few; d_call: .; j_call: TRBJ2-2; cdr3_nt: TGTGCCAGCAGTTTAGCCGGGGGCATTAAAACCGGGGAGCTGTTTTTT; cdr3_aa: CASSLAGGIKTGELFF
v_call: TRBV12-3/TRBV12-4; clone_size: few; d_call: .; j_call: TRBJ1-3; cdr3_nt: TGTGCCAGCAGATTGGACTCAAACTCTGGAAACACCATATATTTT; cdr3_aa: CASRLDSNSGNTIYF
v_call: TRBV20-1; clone_size: few; d_call: .; j_call: TRBJ1-4; cdr3_nt: TGCAGTGCGAATCGACAATCCGAAAAACTGTTTTTT; cdr3_aa: CSANRQSEKLFF
v_call: TRBV3-1; clone_size: many; d_call: .; j_call: TRBJ1-1; cdr3_nt: TGTGCCAGCAGCCAGAGATTGAACACTGAAGCTTTCTTT; cdr3_aa: CASSQRLNTEAFF
v_call: TRBV7-2; clone_size: many; d_call: .; j_call: TRBJ2-7; cdr3_nt: TGTGCCAGCAGCTTAGAGGGGGGACAGACCTACGAGCAGTACTTC; cdr3_aa: CASSLEGGQTYEQYF
v_call: TRBV4-3; clone_size: .; d_call: .; j_call: TRBJ1-4; cdr3_nt: TGCGCCAGCAGCCAAGATCGATCCGACGTTAAACTGTTTTTT; cdr3_aa: CASSQDRSDVKLFF
v_call: TRBV7-2; clone_size: many; d_call: TRBD1; j_call: TRBJ1-2; cdr3_nt: TGTGCCAGCAGCTTACAGGGTTTTGGTCAGGGGGCGCCTGATGGCTACACCTTC; cdr3_aa: CASSLQGFGQGAPDGYTF
v_call: TRBV4-1; clone_size: .; d_call: .; j_call: TRBJ2-2; cdr3_nt: TGCGCCAGCAGCCGTTATCAGCCGGGCACCGGGGAGCTGTTTTTT; cdr3_aa: CASSRYQPGTGELFF
v_call: TRBV7-2; clone_size: .; d_call: TRBD1; j_call: TRBJ1-2; cdr3_nt: TGTGCCAGCAGCCGGAGGGACAGGAATTTTTACACCTTC; cdr3_aa: CASSRRDRNFYTF
v_call: TRBV5-5; clone_size: .; d_call: .; j_call: TRBJ1-2; cdr3_nt: TGTGCCAGCAGCGAACTCCAGGGCATCCCCTATGGCTACACCTTC; cdr3_aa: CASSELQGIPYGYTF
v_call: TRBV12-3/TRBV12-4; clone_size: many; d_call: .; j_call: TRBJ2-7; cdr3_nt: TGTGCCAGCAGTTTTCAGGTCTACGAGCAGTACTTC; cdr3_aa: CASSFQVYEQYF
v_call: TRBV12-3/TRBV12-4; clone_size: few; d_call: TRBD1; j_call: TRBJ2-5; cdr3_nt: TGTGCCAGCAGTTTGGGGACAGGCTCCCCAGAGACCCAGTACTTC; cdr3_aa: CASSLGTGSPETQYF
v_call: TRBV7-8; clone_size: few; d_call: .; j_call: TRBJ2-1; cdr3_nt: TGTGCCAGCAGCCCCAGGGGGGACGCAACATACAATGAGCAGTTCTTC; cdr3_aa: CASSPRGDATYNEQFF
v_call: TRBV11-1; clone_size: many; d_call: .; j_call: TRBJ2-1; cdr3_nt: TGTGCCAGCAGCTTATCACCATCCGCGGCTTTATACAATGAGCAGTTCTTC; cdr3_aa: CASSLSPSAALYNEQFF
v_call: TRBV7-2; clone_size: few; d_call: TRBD1; j_call: TRBJ1-6; cdr3_nt: TGTGCCAGCACCTGGACAGGGCGGAATTCACCCCTCCACTTT; cdr3_aa: CASTWTGRNSPLHF
v_call: TRBV4-1; clone_size: .; d_call: .; j_call: TRBJ2-1; cdr3_nt: TGCGCCAGCAGCCAAGAGGGGGCTGGTGTGGGACAACTTTATGAGCAGTTCTTC; cdr3_aa: CASSQEGAGVGQLYEQFF